The entry below gives a single T cell receptor (beta chain) sequence along with its context. The read terminates 3 residues ahead of where the CDR3 ends, so the germline J gene completes it. Each participant carried one incident cervical HPV16 infection only. Dot-blot hybridization genotyped cervical HPV amplified with MY09/MY11 PCR. This sample is drawn from a study of T cells in women clearing cervical HPV infection. At the level of the study: Case blood was drawn when the lesion was first found; control blood after infection became undetectable. HLA type stays a possible confounder, typing being limited.

Produced via immunoSEQ multiplex PCR; TCRdb's table is partial and in-frame only. The repertoire table contains over 15,000 clones. In germline, CDR1 is GTSNPN, CDR2 SVGIG (reference sequence). The CDR3 consists of 13 residues. V lost 2 bases to trimming and J lost 3 bases; unmatched junction nucleotides: 2. The sequence came from a woman between 18 and 70 years old with a cervical HPV16 infection that either progressed to CIN3+ or cleared (not recorded which). Material: blood buffy coat. This chain uses TRBV30 with TRBJ1-2; 8 bases fit TRBD1. The CDR3 here is CAWSPQGDYGYTF. The part of the CDR3 DNA that was read is TGTGCCTGGAGTCCACAGGGGGACTATGGC.